One T cell receptor beta chain is described in this entry. What it binds is unknown. With 0 bases removed from V and 6 bases from J, the gap between germline ends came to 12 bases. Germline V lookup: CDR1 SGHTS, CDR2 YDEGEE. The CDR3 covers 14 residues. Sequencing used immunoSEQ multiplex PCR; TCRdb keeps in-frame clones, though not all of them. Of about 22,000 clones in the sample, 84% were seen once. This sample stems from a study of OX40 agonist ivuxolimab in advanced cancers. Study summary: Mean age approximately 66 years, range about 23 to 79; roughly 80% male. Study-level findings and limits: There was clonal expansion of CD4+ and CD8+ blood T cells by week 6 at 0.1 to 3.0 mg/kg. Average numbers of expanded clones were greater in CD8+ T cells than in CD4+. Among expanded peripheral T cells, antigen specificity went undetermined.

The source is an adult with an advanced solid tumor such as melanoma, head and neck, liver or kidney cancer. The sequencing here drew on CD4+ or CD8+ T cells sorted from blood, taken in a trial of the OX40 agonist ivuxolimab. The gene calls are TRBV5-8 and TRBJ1-1, with a weak D call TRBD1 (6 bases). The CDR3 is CASSLEGGRAEAFF. The CDR3 DNA is TGTGCCAGCAGCTTGGAGGGGGGGCGAGCTGAAGCTTTCTTT. The complete variable domain, with remaining parts taken from reference TRBV5-8 and TRBJ1-1, reads EAGVTQSPTHLIKTRGQQATLRCSPISGHTSVYWYQQALGLGLQFLLWYDEGEERNRGNFPPRFSGRQFPNYSSELNVNALELEDSALYLCASSLEGGRAEAFFGQGTRLTVV.